This TCR beta chain comes out of a study of vaccination effects on CD4 cells after COVID-19 (dated by TCRdb to the early 2020s). Study-level background: Each participant got two doses of an mRNA SARS-CoV-2 vaccine, either BNT162b2 or mRNA-1273. SARS-CoV-2 spike-specific CD4+ TCR repertoires were compared before and after mRNA vaccination in COVID-19 convalescent patients and in infection-naive vaccine recipients. Altogether, 10 COVID-19 convalescent patients and a few SARS-CoV-2-naive healthy vaccine recipients made up the full study. The Oncomine TCR Beta short-read assay on an Illumina iSeq 100 was used to sequence cultures from other donors in the study.

Receptor amplification or capture employed the immunoSEQ multiplex PCR assay. TCR beta CDR3 sequencing was performed on DNA from the cultured, isolated CD4+ T cells. The study's processing was this. Non-productive TCR sequences were removed and reads were trimmed to the CDR3 region, keeping CDR3s of at least 7 amino acids. The MANAFEST web app was used to identify antigen-specific clonotypes by comparing expansion in peptide wells with expansion in reference cultures. To be called positive, a clone needed expansion at FDR<0.05 compared with the reference and with all other wells, an odds ratio greater than 5, and a frequency greater than 0.1% in two replicate wells. Cross-reactive clonotypes were defined as significantly expanded in SARS-CoV-2 spike wells and in at least one common cold coronavirus spike condition. CDR3 similarity was assessed by Levenshtein distance with the stringdist R package, and unrooted trees were built with ape in R 3.6.1. Imported from immuneACCESS, the table was reduced by TCRdb to in-frame sequences with V and J called. These copies leave out some clones; in studies compared against another copy, an unresolved V gene accounts for under half, and the cause of the remainder is not known. The V and J calls and clone size are taken from that table; D and trimming were inferred from the DNA. Here the sample has tens of thousands of clones; 65% to 75% occur a single time. 2.5% to 3.5% of the sample is in the top ten clones.

This clone appeared a few times. Its antigen has not been determined. Per-base qualities were not stored, and no clone one base away is much larger. Broad study findings and their caveats: Limitations of the study were the small number of convalescent patients and the absence of early post-infection timepoints. Both infection-induced and vaccine-induced clones contracted markedly at late post-vaccination timepoints, which is consistent with waning T cell responses. In healthy vaccine recipients, vaccine-induced clones were almost all SARS-CoV-2 mono-reactive, with only 1 of 255 being cross-reactive with common cold coronaviruses.

To identify antigen-specific CD4+ T cell clonotypes by their expansion, the ViraFEST assay first stimulated PBMC with viral peptide pools and then applied TCR sequencing. After around 11 days of culture, CD4+ T cells were isolated with the EasySep CD4+ T cell isolation kit. The absence of prior SARS-CoV-2 infection in healthy vaccine recipients was confirmed by negative nucleocapsid antibodies before and after vaccination. A few million PBMC per well were cultured with approximately 10 ug/ml peptides in IMDM containing around 5% human AB serum, around 10 IU/ml IL-2 and gentamicin. Half of the culture medium was replaced with fresh IL-2-containing medium on days 3 and 7. Unless otherwise noted, each peptide stimulation condition was cultured in triplicate wells. PBMC were separated from whole blood using Ficoll-Paque Plus gradient centrifugation and were then either cryopreserved at -140C or used fresh. Overlapping peptide pools spanned the spike proteins of SARS-CoV-2 and the common cold coronaviruses HCoV-NL63, HCoV-OC43 and HCoV-229E. Genomic DNA was extracted from cultured CD4+ T cells with the QIAamp micro DNA kit.

Sequenced material: CD4+ T cells from PBMCs cultured with HCoV-NL63 spike peptides, taken before COVID-19 vaccination. The sample's cell subset or site label is to be understood as: HCoV-NL63 spike overlapping peptide pool stimulation. The sequence was collected from a human donor who received a COVID-19 vaccine.

The CDR3 corresponds to CASSARETPTIGGTGYTF. DNA sequence: TGTGCCAGCAGTGCCCGTGAGACACCCACCATCGGGGGGACTGGCTACACCTTC. The chain is encoded by TRBV6-1 joined to TRBJ1-2; the D region possibly corresponds to TRBD1 (5 bases align). The CDR3 runs 18 amino acids, cysteine and phenylalanine included. Of all the DNA, just the CDR3 is kept, 54 bases in frame from base 1. V is reduced by 4 bases and J by 7 bases, leaving a spacing of 28 bases between them. CDR1 and CDR2 were assigned from the germline V gene as MNHNS and SASEGT.